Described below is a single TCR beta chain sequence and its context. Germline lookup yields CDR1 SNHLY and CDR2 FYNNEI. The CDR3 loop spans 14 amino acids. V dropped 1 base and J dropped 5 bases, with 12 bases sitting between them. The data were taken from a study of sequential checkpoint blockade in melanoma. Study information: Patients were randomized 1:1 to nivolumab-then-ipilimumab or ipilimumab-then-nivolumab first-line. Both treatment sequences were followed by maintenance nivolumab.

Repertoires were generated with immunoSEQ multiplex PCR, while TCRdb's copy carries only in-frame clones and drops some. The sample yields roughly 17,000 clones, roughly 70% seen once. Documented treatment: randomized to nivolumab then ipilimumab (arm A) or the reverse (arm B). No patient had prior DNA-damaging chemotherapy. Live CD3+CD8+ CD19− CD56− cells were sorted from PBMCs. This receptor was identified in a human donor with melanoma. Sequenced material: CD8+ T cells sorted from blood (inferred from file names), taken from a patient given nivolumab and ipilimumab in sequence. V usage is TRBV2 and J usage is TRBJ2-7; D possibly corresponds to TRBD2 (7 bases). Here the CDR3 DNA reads TGTGCCAGCAGTGAAGGAGGGGGGGAGGACGAGCAGTACTTC. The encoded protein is CASSEGGGEDEQYF.